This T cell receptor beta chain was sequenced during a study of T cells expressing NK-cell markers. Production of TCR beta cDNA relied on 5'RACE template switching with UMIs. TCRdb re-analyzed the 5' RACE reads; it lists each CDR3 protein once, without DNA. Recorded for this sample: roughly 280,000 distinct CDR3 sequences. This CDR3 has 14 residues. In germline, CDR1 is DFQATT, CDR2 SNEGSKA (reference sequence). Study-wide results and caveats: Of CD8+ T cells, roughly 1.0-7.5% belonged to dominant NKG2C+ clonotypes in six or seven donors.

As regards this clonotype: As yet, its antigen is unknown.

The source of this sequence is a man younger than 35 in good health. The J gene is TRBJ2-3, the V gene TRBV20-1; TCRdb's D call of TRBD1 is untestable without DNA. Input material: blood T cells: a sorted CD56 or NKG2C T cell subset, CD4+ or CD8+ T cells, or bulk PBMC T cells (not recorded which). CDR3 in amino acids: CSALGQESTDTQYF.